This section outlines one T cell receptor (beta chain) sequence together with its context. The data are from a study of control samples from healthy donors and cancer patients. Per the germline V gene, CDR1 is MGHDK and CDR2 is SYGVNS. The CDR3 sequence is 14 residues long. The V and J ends lost 6 bases and 7 bases respectively, with 18 bases between them. Using immunoSEQ multiplex PCR, the repertoire was profiled, and TCRdb retains in-frame clones only, with some absent. The repertoire has some 130,000 clones, around 92% of them found once; the top ten carry roughly 1.9%. Sequencing was performed on blood. The sequence was collected from a woman between 50 and 59 years old in good health. The chain has TRBV25-1 and TRBJ1-1, with no clear D. CDR3 DNA: TGTGCCAGCAGCGAGGCTGGTGGGAGCCGTGAAGCTTTCTTT. This gives the protein CASSEAGGSREAFF.